These T cell receptor beta chains were read from a single sample in a study of beta chain features in type 1 diabetes. Using immunoSEQ multiplex PCR, the repertoire was profiled, and TCRdb retains in-frame clones only, with some absent. The repertoire includes about 160,000 clones, approximately 9% of them detected once, and around 0.56% sits in the top ten. Specimen: central memory CD4+ T cells from blood. These TCRs come from a woman aged 18-35 years with type 1 diabetes. Both conserved end residues are part of each CDR3. D genes are given only for firm matches.

j_call,v_call,d_call,cdr3_aa
TRBJ2-5,TRBV23-1,-,CASSQVRGRETQYF
TRBJ2-5,TRBV2,-,CASQAHNQETQYF
TRBJ2-7,TRBV7-2,TRBD1,CASSSGQALYEQYF
TRBJ2-3,TRBV25-1,-,CASSESPGRTDTQYF
TRBJ1-2,TRBV7-9,-,CASSLSSGNYGYTF
TRBJ2-1,TRBV9,TRBD1,CASSRQGNNEQFF
TRBJ1-4,TRBV4-1,TRBD1,CASGQDGVTGREKLFF
TRBJ2-3,TRBV14,-,CASSQVDYALPDTQYF
TRBJ2-1,TRBV19,-,CASSIDAGRPEQFF
TRBJ2-2,TRBV4-2,TRBD2,CASSRPSGSTGELFF
TRBJ2-4,TRBV7-2,TRBD2,CASSLSTGGQYF
TRBJ1-1,TRBV9,TRBD1,CASSGWDRGHDTEAFF
TRBJ1-4,TRBV30,TRBD1,CAWRTGTTNEKLFF
TRBJ1-3,TRBV25-1,-,CASRGGRGNTIYF
TRBJ1-1,TRBV19,-,CASSRSPEAFF
TRBJ2-6,TRBV11-3,-,CASSLRQGSPGANVLTF
TRBJ2-7,TRBV18,-,CASSPVGGYEQYF
TRBJ2-3,TRBV9,-,CASSVGRAAPDTQYF
TRBJ1-2,TRBV18,-,CASSSTGEKGYTF
TRBJ2-3,TRBV11-2,TRBD2,CASSLGLAGGTDTQYF
TRBJ2-1,TRBV4-3,-,CASSPKGTPRDEQFF
TRBJ2-5,TRBV7-2,TRBD2,CASSLGAGQETQYF
TRBJ1-1,TRBV5-4,TRBD1,CASSLRQGVPEAFF
TRBJ2-3,TRBV5-1,-,CASSLALSTDTQYF
TRBJ1-1,TRBV15,-,CATRDSYQMNTEAFF
TRBJ1-2,TRBV5-4,-,CASSLGGGISLGGYTF
TRBJ2-5,TRBV4-2,TRBD2,CASSQDRGEETQYF
TRBJ2-5,TRBV11-3,TRBD1,CASSFEQGVWETQYF
TRBJ2-3,TRBV18,-,CASSPVGGTDTQYF
TRBJ1-5,TRBV19,-,CASNRDSSQPQHF
TRBJ1-4,TRBV2,-,CASSILEKLFF
TRBJ1-4,TRBV11-2,TRBD1,CASSGQGGAEKLFF
TRBJ2-6,TRBV28,TRBD2,CASSLGGSIIGGANVLTF
TRBJ2-1,TRBV28,-,CASGGASTYNEQFF
TRBJ2-7,TRBV5-6,-,CASSRLTAYEQYF
TRBJ1-3,TRBV4-1,-,CASSLDDRSTDTIYF
TRBJ1-2,TRBV6-1,TRBD1,CASRTGNYGYTF
TRBJ1-3,TRBV25-1,-,CASSEIGAGNTIYF
TRBJ2-7,TRBV29-1,TRBD1,CSVETGAEQYF
TRBJ1-4,TRBV30,-,CAWDTGASNEKLFF
TRBJ2-7,TRBV28,-,CASTNFQAYEQYF
TRBJ2-1,TRBV2,TRBD2,CASQTSGRASGNEQFF
TRBJ2-7,TRBV7-2,TRBD2,CASSSLAGAKGYEQYF
TRBJ2-7,TRBV5-1,TRBD1,CASSTGQAPSHEQYF
TRBJ2-3,TRBV4-1,-,CASSQLRDTQYF
TRBJ1-5,TRBV28,-,CASRMGGGNQPQHF
TRBJ2-7,TRBV6-6,-,CASSYWGDEQYF
TRBJ2-3,TRBV4-1,TRBD2,CASSHRGTTEPDTQYF
TRBJ2-2,TRBV5-1,TRBD2,CASSSLASGSLPNTGELFF
TRBJ2-2,TRBV5-4,TRBD2,CASSRGTSGYTGELFF
TRBJ2-5,TRBV5-4,TRBD2,CASSSAVGGRETQYF
TRBJ1-1,TRBV18,-,CASSPDTEAFF
TRBJ2-3,TRBV9,-,CASSVEWSGSSTDTQYF
TRBJ1-1,TRBV6-6,-,CASSPREGEAFF
TRBJ2-3,TRBV29-1,TRBD2,CSVVGGSFLGTDTQYF
TRBJ1-1,TRBV7-9,TRBD1,CASTLEGQMNTEAFF
TRBJ2-4,TRBV6-1,-,CASSSARDIQYF
TRBJ2-1,TRBV29-1,TRBD1,CSGRDRSSYNEQFF